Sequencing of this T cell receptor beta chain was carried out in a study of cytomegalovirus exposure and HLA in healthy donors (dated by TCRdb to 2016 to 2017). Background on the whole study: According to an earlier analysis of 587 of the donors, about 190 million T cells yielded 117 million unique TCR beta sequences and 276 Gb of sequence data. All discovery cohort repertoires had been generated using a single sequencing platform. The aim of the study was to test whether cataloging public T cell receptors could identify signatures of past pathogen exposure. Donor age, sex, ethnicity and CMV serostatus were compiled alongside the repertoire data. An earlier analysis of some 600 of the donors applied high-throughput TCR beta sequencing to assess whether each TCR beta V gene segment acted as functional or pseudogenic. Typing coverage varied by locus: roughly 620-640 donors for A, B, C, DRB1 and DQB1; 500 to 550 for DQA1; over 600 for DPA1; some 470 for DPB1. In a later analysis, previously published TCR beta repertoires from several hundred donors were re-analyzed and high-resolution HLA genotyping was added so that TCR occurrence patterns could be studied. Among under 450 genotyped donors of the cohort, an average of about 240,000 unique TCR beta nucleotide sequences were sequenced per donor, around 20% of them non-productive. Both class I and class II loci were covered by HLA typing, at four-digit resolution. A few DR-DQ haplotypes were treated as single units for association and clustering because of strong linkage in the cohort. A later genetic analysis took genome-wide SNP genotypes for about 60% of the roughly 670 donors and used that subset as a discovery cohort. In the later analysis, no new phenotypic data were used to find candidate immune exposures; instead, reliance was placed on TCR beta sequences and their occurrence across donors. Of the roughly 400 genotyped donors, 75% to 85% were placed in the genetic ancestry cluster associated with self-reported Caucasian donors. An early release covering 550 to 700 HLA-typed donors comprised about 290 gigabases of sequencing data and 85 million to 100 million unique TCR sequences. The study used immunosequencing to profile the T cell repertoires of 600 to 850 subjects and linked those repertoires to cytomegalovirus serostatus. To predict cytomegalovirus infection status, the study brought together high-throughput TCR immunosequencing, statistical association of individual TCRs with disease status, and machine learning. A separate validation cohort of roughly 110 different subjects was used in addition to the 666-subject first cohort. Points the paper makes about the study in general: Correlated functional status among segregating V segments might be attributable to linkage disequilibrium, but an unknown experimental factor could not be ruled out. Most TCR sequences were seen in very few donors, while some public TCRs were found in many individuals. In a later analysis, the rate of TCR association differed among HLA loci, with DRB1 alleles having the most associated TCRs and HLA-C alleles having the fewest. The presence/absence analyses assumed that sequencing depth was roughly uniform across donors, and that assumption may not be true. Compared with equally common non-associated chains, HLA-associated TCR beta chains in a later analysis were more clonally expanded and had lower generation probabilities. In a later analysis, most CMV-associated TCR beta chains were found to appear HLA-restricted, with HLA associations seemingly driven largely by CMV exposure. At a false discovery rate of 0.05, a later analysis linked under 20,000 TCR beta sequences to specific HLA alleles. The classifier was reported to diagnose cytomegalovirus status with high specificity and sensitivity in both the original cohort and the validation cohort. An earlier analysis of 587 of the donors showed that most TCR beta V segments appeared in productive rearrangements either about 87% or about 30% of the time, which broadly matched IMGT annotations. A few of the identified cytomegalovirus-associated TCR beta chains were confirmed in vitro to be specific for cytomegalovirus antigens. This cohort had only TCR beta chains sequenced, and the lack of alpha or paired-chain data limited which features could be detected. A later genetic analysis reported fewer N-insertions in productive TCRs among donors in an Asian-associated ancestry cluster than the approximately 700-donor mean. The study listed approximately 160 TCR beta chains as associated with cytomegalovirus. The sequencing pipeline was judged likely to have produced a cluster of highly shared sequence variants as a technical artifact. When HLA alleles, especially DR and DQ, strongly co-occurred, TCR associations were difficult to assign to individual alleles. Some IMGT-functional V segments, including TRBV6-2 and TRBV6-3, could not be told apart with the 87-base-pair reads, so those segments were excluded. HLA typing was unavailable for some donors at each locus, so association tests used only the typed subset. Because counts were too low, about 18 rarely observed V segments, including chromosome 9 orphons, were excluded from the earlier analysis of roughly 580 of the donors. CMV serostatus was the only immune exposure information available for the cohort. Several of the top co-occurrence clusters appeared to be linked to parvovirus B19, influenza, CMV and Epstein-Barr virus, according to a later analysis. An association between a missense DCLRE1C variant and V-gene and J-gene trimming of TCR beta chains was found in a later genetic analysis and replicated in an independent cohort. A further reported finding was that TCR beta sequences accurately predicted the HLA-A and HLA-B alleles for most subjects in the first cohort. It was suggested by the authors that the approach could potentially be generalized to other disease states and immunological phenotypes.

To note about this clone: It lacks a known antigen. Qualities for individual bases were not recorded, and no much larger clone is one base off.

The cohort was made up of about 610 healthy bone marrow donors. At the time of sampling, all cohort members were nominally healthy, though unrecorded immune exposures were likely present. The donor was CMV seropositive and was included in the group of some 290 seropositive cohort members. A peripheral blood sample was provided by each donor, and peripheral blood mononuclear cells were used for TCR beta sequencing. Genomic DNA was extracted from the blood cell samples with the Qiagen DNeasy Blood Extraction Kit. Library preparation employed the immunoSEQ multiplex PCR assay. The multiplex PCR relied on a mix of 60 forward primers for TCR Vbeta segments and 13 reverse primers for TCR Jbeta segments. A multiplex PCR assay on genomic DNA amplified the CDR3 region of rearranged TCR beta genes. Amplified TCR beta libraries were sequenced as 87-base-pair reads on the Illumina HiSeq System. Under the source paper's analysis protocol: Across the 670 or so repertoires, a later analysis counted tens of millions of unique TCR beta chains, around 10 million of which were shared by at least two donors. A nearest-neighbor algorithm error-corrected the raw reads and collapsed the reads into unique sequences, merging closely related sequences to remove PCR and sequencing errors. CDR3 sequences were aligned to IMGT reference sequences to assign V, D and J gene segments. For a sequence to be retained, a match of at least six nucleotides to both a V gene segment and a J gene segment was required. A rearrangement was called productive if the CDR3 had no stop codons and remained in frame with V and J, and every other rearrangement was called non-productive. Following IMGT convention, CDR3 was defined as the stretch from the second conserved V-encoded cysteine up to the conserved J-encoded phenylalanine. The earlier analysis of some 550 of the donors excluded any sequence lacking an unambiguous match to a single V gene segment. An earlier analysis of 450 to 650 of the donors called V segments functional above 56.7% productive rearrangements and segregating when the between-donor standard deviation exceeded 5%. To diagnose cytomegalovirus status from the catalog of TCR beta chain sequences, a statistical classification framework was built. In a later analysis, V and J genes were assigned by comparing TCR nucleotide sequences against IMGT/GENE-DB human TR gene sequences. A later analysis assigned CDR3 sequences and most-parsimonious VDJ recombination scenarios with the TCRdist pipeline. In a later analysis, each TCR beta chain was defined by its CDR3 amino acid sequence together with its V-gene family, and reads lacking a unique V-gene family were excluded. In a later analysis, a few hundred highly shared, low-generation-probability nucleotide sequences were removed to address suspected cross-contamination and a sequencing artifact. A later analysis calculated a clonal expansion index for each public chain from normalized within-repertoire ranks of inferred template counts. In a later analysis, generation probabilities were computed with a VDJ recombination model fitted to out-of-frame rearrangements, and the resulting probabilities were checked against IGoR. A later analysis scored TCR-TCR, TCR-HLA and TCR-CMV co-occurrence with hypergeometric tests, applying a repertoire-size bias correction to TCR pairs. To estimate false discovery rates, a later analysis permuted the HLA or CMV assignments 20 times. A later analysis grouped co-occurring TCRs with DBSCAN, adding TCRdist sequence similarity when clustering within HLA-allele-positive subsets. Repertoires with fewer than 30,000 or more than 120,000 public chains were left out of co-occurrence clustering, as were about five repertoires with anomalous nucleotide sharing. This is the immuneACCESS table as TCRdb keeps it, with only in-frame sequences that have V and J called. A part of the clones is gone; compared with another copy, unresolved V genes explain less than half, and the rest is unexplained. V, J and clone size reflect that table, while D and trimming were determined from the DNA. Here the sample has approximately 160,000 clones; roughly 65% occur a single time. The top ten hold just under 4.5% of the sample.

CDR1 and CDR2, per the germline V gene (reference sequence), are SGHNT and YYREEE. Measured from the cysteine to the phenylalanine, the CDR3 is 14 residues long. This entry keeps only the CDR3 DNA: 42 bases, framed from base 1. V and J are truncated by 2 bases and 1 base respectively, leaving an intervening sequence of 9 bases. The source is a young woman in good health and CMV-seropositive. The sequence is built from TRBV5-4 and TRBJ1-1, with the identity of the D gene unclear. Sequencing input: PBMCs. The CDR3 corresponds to CASSFNQENTEAFF. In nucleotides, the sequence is TGTGCCAGCAGCTTTAATCAGGAGAACACTGAAGCTTTCTTT.